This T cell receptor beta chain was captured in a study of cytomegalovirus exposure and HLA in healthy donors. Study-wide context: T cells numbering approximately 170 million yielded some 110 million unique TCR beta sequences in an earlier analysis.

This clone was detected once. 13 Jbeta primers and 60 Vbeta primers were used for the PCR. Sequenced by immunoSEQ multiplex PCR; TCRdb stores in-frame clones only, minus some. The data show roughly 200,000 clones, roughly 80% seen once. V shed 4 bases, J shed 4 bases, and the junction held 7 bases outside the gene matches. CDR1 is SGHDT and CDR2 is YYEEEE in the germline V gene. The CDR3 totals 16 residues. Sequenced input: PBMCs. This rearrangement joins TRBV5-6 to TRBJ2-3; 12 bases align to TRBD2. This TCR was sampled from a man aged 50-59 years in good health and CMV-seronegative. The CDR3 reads CASSPGLAGSADTQYF. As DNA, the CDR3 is TGTGCCAGCAGCCCAGGACTAGCGGGGAGTGCAGATACGCAGTATTTT.